The 18 T cell receptor beta chains reported below all come from one sample, sequenced in a study of graft-versus-host responses after intestinal transplantation. These TCRs' antigens remain unknown. TCRdb's copy holds only in-frame clones and misses some; the assay was immunoSEQ multiplex PCR. The table includes about 39,000 clones, 90% to 95% detected once. The sample here was unstimulated CD8+ T cells sorted from spleen or lymph node cells, taken before transplant. The source of these receptors is a human donor who was the organ donor for an intestinal transplant.

This chain uses TRBV30 with TRBJ2-7; D is unclear. The CDR3 runs 11 residues. The germline V gene encodes CDR1 GTSNPN and CDR2 SVGIG (reference sequence). The V end was cut by 0 bases, the J end by 4 bases, with 4 bases between. The CDR3 bases are TGTGCCTGGAGTGTAAAATACGAGCAGTACTTC. It specifies CAWSVKYEQYF. The full variable domain, rest sourced from reference TRBV30 and TRBJ2-7, is SQTIHQWPATLVQPVGSPLSLECTVEGTSNPNLYWYRQAAGRGLQLLFYSVGIGQISSEVPQNLSASRPQDRQFILSSKKLLLSDSGFYLCAWSVKYEQYFGPGTRLTVT.

This rearrangement joins TRBV5-1 to TRBJ2-3; D call uncertain. The germline V and J ends were trimmed by 0 bases and 11 bases, with 4 bases remaining between them. In germline, CDR1 is SGHRS, CDR2 YFSETQ. The CDR3 consists of 10 residues. This CDR3 is CASSLELQYF. Here the CDR3 DNA reads TGCGCCAGCAGCTTGGAACTGCAGTATTTT.

The chain carries TRBV10-3 and TRBJ2-7; D is uncertain. This CDR3 contains 11 residues. The V gene's germline CDR1 is ENHRY and CDR2 SYGVKD. The V end was cut by 3 bases, the J end by 0 bases, with 0 bases between. Here the CDR3 DNA reads TGTGCCATCAGTGACTCCTACGAGCAGTACTTC. Its protein is CAISDSYEQYF.

The chain carries TRBV19 and TRBJ2-1; TRBD2 agrees at 10 bases. This CDR3 spans 14 amino acids. In germline, CDR1 is LNHDA, CDR2 SQIVND (reference sequence). Trimming removed 7 bases from V and 4 bases from J; junction bases left unmatched: 4. CDR3 protein: CASKLAGQYNEQFF. Here the CDR3 DNA reads TGTGCCAGTAAACTAGCGGGGCAATACAATGAGCAGTTCTTC.

The chain uses TRBV9 and TRBJ1-2; no clear D. V was shortened by 3 bases and J by 3 bases, with 9 bases between the two germline ends. The CDR3 has 13 residues. Germline V gene data show CDR1 as SGDLS and CDR2 as YYNGEE. The CDR3 region is CASSEGVDYGYTF. CDR3 DNA sequence: TGTGCCAGCAGCGAGGGTGTCGACTATGGCTACACCTTC.

The rearrangement uses TRBV28 and TRBJ2-5; D gene uncertain. The CDR3 length is 12 residues. Per the germline V gene, CDR1 is MDHEN and CDR2 is SYDVKM. V was pared by 3 bases and J by 2 bases, with 4 bases between. The CDR3 sequence: CASSFGQETQYF. CDR3 nucleotide sequence: TGTGCCAGCAGTTTTGGGCAAGAGACCCAGTACTTC.

This clone was detected only once. V is TRBV9 and J is TRBJ2-3; the D is unclear. The CDR3 runs 11 residues. Germline CDR1 SGDLS, CDR2 YYNGEE. Trimming cost V 0 bases and J 7 bases, with 3 bases left between them. The CDR3 spells CASSVGHTQYF. The CDR3 DNA follows: TGTGCCAGCAGCGTAGGGCATACGCAGTATTTT.

The chain combines TRBV9 with TRBJ2-3; TRBD2 matches 9 bases. The CDR3 consists of 15 residues. The junction had 7 bases not matched to a gene; V was cut back by 3 bases and J by 5 bases. From germline, CDR1 is SGDLS and CDR2 YYNGEE. CDR3 nucleotides: TGTGCCAGCAGCGGAGCGGGGGGCTGGGGAGATACGCAGTATTTT. Translating it yields CASSGAGGWGDTQYF.

J is TRBJ1-4 and V is TRBV6-1; D gene uncertain. The CDR3 has 14 residues. Germline values: CDR1 MNHNS, CDR2 SASEGT. The V end was cut by 4 bases, the J end by 3 bases, with 9 bases between. Here the CDR3 DNA reads TGTGCCAGCAGTGCGGGTACCGCTAATGAAAAACTGTTTTTT. Amino acids: CASSAGTANEKLFF.

This clone was observed once. CDR3 amino acids: CASSRTSGGFDEQYF. The CDR3 bases are TGTGCCAGCAGCCGGACTAGCGGGGGGTTCGACGAGCAGTACTTC. V and J are TRBV5-4 and TRBJ2-7; 14 positions match TRBD2. The junction had 5 bases not matched to a gene; V was cut back by 4 bases and J by 5 bases. CDR1 and CDR2 from the germline V gene are SGHNT and YYREEE (reference sequence). The CDR3 has 15 residues.

The chain combines TRBV9 with TRBJ1-4, with a weak D call TRBD1 (5 bases). V was shortened by 4 bases and J by 7 bases, with 20 bases between the two germline ends. Germline CDR1 and CDR2: SGDLS and YYNGEE. This CDR3 spans 16 amino acids. The CDR3 bases are TGTGCCAGCAGCTCCCCGGATGGGGGGATCGGTGAAAAACTGTTTTTT. Translation gives CASSSPDGGIGEKLFF.

This clone was detected only once. The chain couples TRBV15 to TRBJ2-3; 10 bases map to TRBD2. Per the germline V gene, CDR1 is LNHNV and CDR2 is YYDKDF (reference sequence). After removal of 1 base from V and 0 bases from J, the junction contained 7 bases not matched to a gene. The CDR3 consists of 18 residues. Written as DNA, the CDR3 is TGTGCCACCAGCAGAGGGCCTAGCGGGGGACTTAGCACAGATACGCAGTATTTT. It codes for CATSRGPSGGLSTDTQYF.

V and J are TRBV25-1 and TRBJ1-1; D is ambiguous. V was clipped by 1 base and J by 2 bases, with 11 bases between them. Germline V gene lookup returns CDR1 MGHDK and CDR2 SYGVNS. The CDR3 runs 15 residues. CDR3 residues: CASSELLGSNTEAFF. The CDR3 DNA follows: TGTGCCAGCAGTGAATTACTTGGGTCCAACACTGAAGCTTTCTTT.

The chain is built from TRBV14 and TRBJ2-2; 15 positions agree with TRBD2. CDR1 SGHDN and CDR2 FVKESK come from the germline V gene. The length of the CDR3 is 16 residues. Germline trimming cut 4 bases from V and 4 bases from J; bases unmatched to any gene: 1. CDR3 DNA: TGTGCCAGCAGCCGGACTAGCGGGGGGGTCACCGGGGAGCTGTTTTTT. Encoded protein: CASSRTSGGVTGELFF.

This rearrangement joins TRBV15 to TRBJ1-1, with D possibly being TRBD1 (6 bases). Germline V gene sequence: CDR1 LNHNV, CDR2 YYDKDF (reference sequence). The V end lost 5 bases, the J end lost 1 base, and 14 bases lay between the germline ends. The CDR3 has 15 residues. The DNA of the CDR3 is TGTGCCACCAGCGTCGGGACAACCGGGAACACTGAAGCTTTCTTT. It translates to CATSVGTTGNTEAFF.

This clone is a singleton in its sample. This rearrangement joins TRBV6-6 to TRBJ2-1; D may be TRBD1 or TRBD2 (5 bases each). V was shortened by 6 bases and J by 4 bases, with 16 bases between the two germline ends. CDR1 is MNHNY and CDR2 is SVGAGI in the germline V gene (reference sequence). The CDR3 contains 15 residues. For the CDR3, the DNA is TGTGCCAGCAGCCCGCACTGGGGACGATACAATGAGCAGTTCTTC. Its protein product is CASSPHWGRYNEQFF.

CDR3 sequence (DNA): TGCGCCAGCAGCCAATCTCGGGCAGATACGCAGTATTTT. Translating gives CASSQSRADTQYF. The chain couples TRBV4-1 to TRBJ2-3; no definite D call. Trimming took off 2 bases at V and 4 bases at J, with 7 bases between the two ends. CDR1 MGHRA and CDR2 YSYEKL come from the germline V gene. CDR3 length: 13 amino acids.

This clone was seen a handful of times. The chain combines TRBV28 with TRBJ2-1; possibly TRBD1 for D (5 bases). This CDR3 region has 12 residues. Germline V gene lookup returns CDR1 MDHEN and CDR2 SYDVKM. Trimming pared 5 bases from V and 16 bases from J, leaving 18 bases between. The CDR3: CASSHRQSRGFF. CDR3 DNA sequence: TGTGCCAGCAGTCATAGACAGAGTAGGGGTTTCTTC. The full variable domain, rest sourced from reference TRBV28 and TRBJ2-1, is DVKVTQSSRYLVKRTGEKVFLECVQDMDHENMFWYRQDPGLGLRLIYFSYDVKMKEKGDIPEGYSVSREKKERFSLILESASTNQTSMYLCASSHRQSRGFFGPGTRLTVL.